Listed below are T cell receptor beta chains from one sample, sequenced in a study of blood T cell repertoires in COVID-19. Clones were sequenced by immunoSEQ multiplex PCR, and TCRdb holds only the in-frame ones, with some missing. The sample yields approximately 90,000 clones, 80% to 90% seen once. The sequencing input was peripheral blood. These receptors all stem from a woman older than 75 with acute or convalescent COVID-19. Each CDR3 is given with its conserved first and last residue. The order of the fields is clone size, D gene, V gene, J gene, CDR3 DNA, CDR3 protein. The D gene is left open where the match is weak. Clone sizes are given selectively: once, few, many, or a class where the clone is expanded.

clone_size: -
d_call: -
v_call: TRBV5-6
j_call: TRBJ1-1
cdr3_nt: TGTGCCAGCAGCTTAACAGGGAACACTGAAGCTTTCTTT
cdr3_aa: CASSLTGNTEAFF

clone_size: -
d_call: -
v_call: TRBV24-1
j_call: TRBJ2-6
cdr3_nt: TGTGCCACCAGTGATGACTGGAGCTCTGGGGCCAACGTCCTGACTTTC
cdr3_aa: CATSDDWSSGANVLTF

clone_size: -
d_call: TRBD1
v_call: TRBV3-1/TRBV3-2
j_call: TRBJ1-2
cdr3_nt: TGTGCCAGCAGCCGGGGACAGTCCGTTGGCTACACCTTC
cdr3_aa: CASSRGQSVGYTF

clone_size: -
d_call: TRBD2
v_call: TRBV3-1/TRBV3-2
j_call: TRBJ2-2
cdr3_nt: TGTGCCAGCAGCCAGAGACCGGGACTAGGGTCTGGGGAGCTGTTTTTT
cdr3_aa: CASSQRPGLGSGELFF

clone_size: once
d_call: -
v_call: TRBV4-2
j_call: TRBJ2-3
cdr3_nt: TGTGCCAGCAGCCAAGACCAGACAGATACGCAGTATTTT
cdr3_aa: CASSQDQTDTQYF

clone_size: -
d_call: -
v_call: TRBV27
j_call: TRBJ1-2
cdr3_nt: TGTGCCAGCAGTTTGGTTGCAGGGAATTATGGCTACACCTTC
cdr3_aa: CASSLVAGNYGYTF

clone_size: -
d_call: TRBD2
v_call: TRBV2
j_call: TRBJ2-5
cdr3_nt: TGTGCCAGCAGTGCGGGAGGGAAAGAGACCCAGTACTTC
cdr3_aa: CASSAGGKETQYF

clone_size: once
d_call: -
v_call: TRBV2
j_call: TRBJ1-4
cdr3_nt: TGTGCCAGCATGGAGGGACCATCGGGTGAAAAACTGTTTTTT
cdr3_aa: CASMEGPSGEKLFF

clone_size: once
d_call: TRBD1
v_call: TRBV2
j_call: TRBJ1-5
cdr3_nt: TGTGCCAGCAGTGAACACAGGGGTGGTAGCAATCAGCCCCAGCATTTT
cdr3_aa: CASSEHRGGSNQPQHF

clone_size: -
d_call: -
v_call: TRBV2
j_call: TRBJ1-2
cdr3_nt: TGTGCCAGCAAGGGCGGGGCGGCCCTTTACTATGGCTACACCTTC
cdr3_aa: CASKGGAALYYGYTF

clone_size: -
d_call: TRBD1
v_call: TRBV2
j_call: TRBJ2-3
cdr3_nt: TGTGCCAGCACGCGTGGGACAGGCAGCACAGATACGCAGTATTTT
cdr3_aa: CASTRGTGSTDTQYF

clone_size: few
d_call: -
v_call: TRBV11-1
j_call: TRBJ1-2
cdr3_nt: TGTGCCAGCAGCCCTAGCGTGACAGCCAGTGGCTACACCTTC
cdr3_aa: CASSPSVTASGYTF

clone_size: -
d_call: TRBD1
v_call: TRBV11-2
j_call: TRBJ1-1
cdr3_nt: TGTGCCAGCAGTTTTAGGGGGCAGAGGACTTTCTTT
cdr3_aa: CASSFRGQRTFF

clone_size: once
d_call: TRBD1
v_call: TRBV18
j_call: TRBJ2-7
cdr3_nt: TGTGCCAGCTCACTTACCGGGACAGGGGGCTACGAGCAGTACTTC
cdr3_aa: CASSLTGTGGYEQYF

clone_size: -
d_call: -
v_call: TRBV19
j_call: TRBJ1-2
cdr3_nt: TGTGCCAGTACCGCAGGGAGGGGCTATGGCTACACCTTC
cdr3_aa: CASTAGRGYGYTF

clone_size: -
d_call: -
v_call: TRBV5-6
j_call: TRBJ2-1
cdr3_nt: TGTGCCAGCAGCTTGTTCCGGACAGCACCAAATGAGCAGTTCTTC
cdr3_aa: CASSLFRTAPNEQFF

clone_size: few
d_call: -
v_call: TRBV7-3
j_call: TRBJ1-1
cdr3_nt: TGTGCCAGCAGCTTAAGGGGGGACACTGAAGCTTTCTTT
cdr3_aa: CASSLRGDTEAFF

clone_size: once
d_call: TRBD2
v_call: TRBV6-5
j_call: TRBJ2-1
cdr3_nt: TGTGCCAGCAGTTACTCGCTAGCGGGAGGGGGGGGTGAGCAGTTCTTC
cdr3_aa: CASSYSLAGGGGEQFF

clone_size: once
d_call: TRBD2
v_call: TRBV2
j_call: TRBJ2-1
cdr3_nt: TGTGCCAGCAGTGAAGCCCGGACTAGCGGGGGATCCAATGAGCAGTTCTTC
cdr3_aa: CASSEARTSGGSNEQFF

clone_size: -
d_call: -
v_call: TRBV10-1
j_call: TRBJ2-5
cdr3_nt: TGCGCCAGCAGTGCCATCGGTAACGTGGAGACCCAGTACTTC
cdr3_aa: CASSAIGNVETQYF

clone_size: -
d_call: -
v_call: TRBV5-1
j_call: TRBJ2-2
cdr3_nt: TGCGCCAGCAGCTTGGCACTAGCTGACACCGGGGAGCTGTTTTTT
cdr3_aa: CASSLALADTGELFF

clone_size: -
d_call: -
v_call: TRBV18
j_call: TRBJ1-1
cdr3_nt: TGTGCCAGCTCAGGGCTCGGGGGAGTCGAAGCTTTCTTT
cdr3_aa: CASSGLGGVEAFF

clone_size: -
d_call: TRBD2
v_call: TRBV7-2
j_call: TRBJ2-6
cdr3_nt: TGTGCCAGCAATCTCGGGGGGGGCGCCCCTTTTGGGGCCAACGTCCTGACTTTC
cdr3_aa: CASNLGGGAPFGANVLTF

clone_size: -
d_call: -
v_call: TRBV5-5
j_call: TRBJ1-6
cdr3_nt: TGTGCCAGCAGCCCTGTCACCCCCGGTTCACCCCTCCACTTT
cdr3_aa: CASSPVTPGSPLHF

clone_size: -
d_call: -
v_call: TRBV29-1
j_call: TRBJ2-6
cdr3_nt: TGCAGCGTTGATACCGGACACGGTTACTCTGGGGCCAACGTCCTGACTTTC
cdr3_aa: CSVDTGHGYSGANVLTF

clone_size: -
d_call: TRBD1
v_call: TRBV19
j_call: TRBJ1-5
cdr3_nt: TGTGCCAGTAGTATGGGGACAGGGTCTGGCAATCAGCCCCAGCATTTT
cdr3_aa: CASSMGTGSGNQPQHF

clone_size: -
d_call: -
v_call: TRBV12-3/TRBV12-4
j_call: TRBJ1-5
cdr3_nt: TGTGCCAGCAGACCACAGGGCCAGCCCCAGCATTTT
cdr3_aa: CASRPQGQPQHF

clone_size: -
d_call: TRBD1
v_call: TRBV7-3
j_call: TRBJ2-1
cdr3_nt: TGTGCCAGCAGCTTAGATCCTCCGGGACAGGGATACAATGAGCAGTTCTTC
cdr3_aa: CASSLDPPGQGYNEQFF

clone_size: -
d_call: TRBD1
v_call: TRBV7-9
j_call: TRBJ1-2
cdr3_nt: TGTGCCAGCAGCCTAGATGGGACAGAATATGGCTACACCTTC
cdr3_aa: CASSLDGTEYGYTF

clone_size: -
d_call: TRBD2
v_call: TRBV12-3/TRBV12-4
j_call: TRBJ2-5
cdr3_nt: TGTGCCAGCAGTCCTAGCGGGGAGACCCAGTACTTC
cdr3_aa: CASSPSGETQYF

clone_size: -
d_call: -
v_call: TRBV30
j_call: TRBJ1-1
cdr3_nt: TGTGCCTGGACTCGGGCAGGGCCTAACACTGAAGCTTTCTTT
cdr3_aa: CAWTRAGPNTEAFF

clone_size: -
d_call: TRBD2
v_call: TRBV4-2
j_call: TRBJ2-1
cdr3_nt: TGTGCCAGCAGACCCGATAGCGGGACTTACAATGAGCAGTTCTTC
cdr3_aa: CASRPDSGTYNEQFF

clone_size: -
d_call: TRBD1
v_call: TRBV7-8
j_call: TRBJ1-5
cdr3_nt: TGTGCCAGCAGCTTAGCGTCGGGGGGTACAGGGGGACAGCCCCAGCATTTT
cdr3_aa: CASSLASGGTGGQPQHF

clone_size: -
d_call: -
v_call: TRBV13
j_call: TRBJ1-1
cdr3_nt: TGTGCCAGCAGCGCCAACGCAGGGCCAACTGAAGCTTTCTTT
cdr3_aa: CASSANAGPTEAFF

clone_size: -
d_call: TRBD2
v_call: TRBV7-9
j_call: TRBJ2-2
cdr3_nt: TGTGCCAGCAGCTCCGGACTAGTGAACACCGGGGAGCTGTTTTTT
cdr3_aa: CASSSGLVNTGELFF

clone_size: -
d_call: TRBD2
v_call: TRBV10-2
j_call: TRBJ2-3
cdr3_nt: TGCGCCAGCAGTGACCGGACTAGCTTCGATACGCAGTATTTT
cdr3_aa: CASSDRTSFDTQYF

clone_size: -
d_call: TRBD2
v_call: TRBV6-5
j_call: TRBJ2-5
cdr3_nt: TGTGCCAGCACCTTGACTAGCGGGAGCGGGACCCAGTACTTC
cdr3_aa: CASTLTSGSGTQYF

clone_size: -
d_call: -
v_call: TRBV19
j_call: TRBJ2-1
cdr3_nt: TGTGCCAGCTGCTGGAGCCTGAGCTCCTACAATGAGCAGTTCTTC
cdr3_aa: CASCWSLSSYNEQFF

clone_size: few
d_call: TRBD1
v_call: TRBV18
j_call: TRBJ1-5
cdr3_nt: TGTGCCAGCTCACCAACAGGGGCCGTTCAGCCCCAGCATTTT
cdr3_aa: CASSPTGAVQPQHF

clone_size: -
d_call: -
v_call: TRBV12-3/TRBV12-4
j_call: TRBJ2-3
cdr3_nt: TGTGCCAGCACCGAACAGGGACGGGATACGCAGTATTTT
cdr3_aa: CASTEQGRDTQYF

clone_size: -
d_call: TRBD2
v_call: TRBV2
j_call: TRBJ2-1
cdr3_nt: TGTGCCAGCAGTGGACTAGCGGGAGGCAACGAGCAGTTCTTC
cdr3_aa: CASSGLAGGNEQFF

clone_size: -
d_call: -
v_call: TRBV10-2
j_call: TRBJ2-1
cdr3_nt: TGCGCCAGCAGGCATCAGGGGCAGGGGAGTAATAATGAGCAGTTCTTC
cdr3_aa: CASRHQGQGSNNEQFF

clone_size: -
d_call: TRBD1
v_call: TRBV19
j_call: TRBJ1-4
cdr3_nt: TGTGCCAGTAGTTCTCGGGACAGGGAAGAAAAACTGTTTTTT
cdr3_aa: CASSSRDREEKLFF

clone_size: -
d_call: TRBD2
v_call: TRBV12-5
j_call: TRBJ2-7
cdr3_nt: TGTGCTAGTGGGCGTAGCGGGGTCCGCTACGAGCAGTACTTC
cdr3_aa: CASGRSGVRYEQYF

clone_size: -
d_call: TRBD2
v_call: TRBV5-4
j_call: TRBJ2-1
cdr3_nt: TGTGCCAGCAGCTCCGGGACTACCCTGTACAATGAGCAGTTCTTC
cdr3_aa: CASSSGTTLYNEQFF

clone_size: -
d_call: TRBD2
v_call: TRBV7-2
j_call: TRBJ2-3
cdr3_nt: TGTGCCAGCAGCTTAGCAGCCGCGGGGGGTGCGACAGATACGCAGTATTTT
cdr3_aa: CASSLAAAGGATDTQYF

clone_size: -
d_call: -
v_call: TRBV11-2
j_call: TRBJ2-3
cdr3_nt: TGTGCCAGCAGCGCATTAGGGGGGGCTTGGGCAGATACGCAGTATTTT
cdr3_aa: CASSALGGAWADTQYF

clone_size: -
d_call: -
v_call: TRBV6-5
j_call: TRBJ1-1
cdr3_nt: TGTGCCAGCAGATCCGGGGATGGGGTCGGCACTGAAGCTTTCTTT
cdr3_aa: CASRSGDGVGTEAFF

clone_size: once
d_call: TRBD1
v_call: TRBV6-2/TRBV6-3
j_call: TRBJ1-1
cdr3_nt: TGTGCCAGCAGTCAAAGACAGGGGGCGGGTGGCACTGAAGCTTTCTTT
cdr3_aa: CASSQRQGAGGTEAFF

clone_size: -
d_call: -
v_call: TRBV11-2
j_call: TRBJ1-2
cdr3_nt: TGTGCCAGCAGCTCCCAGGGAGGGCTCCAAGCGGGCTACACCTTC
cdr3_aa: CASSSQGGLQAGYTF

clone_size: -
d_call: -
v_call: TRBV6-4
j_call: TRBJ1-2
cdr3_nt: TGTGCCAGCAGTGACCTCTATGGCTACACCTTC
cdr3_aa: CASSDLYGYTF

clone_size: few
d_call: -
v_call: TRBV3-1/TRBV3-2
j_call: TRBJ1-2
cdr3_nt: TGTGCCAGCAGCCCCCTCACGGGGGGTAACTATGGCTACACCTTC
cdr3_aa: CASSPLTGGNYGYTF

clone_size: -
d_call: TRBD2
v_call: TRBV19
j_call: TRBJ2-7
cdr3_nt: TGTGCCAGTAGTATTCTAGCGGGAAGATACGAGCAGTACTTC
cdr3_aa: CASSILAGRYEQYF

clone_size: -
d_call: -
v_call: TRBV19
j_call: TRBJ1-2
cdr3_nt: TGTGCCAGTAGTACGTCTCCCAGGGTCCATGGCTACACCTTC
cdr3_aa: CASSTSPRVHGYTF

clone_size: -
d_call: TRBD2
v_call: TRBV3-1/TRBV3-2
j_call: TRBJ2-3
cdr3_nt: TGTGCCAGCAGCCCCCGTTCGCTAGCGGGGTCTAGCACAGATACGCAGTATTTT
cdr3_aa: CASSPRSLAGSSTDTQYF

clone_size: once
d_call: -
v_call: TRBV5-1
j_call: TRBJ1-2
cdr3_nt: TGCGCCAGCAGCCGGGATGGACAGAATGGCTACACCTTC
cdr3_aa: CASSRDGQNGYTF

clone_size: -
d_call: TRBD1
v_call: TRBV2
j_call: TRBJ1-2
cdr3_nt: TGTGCCAGCAAGGCAGACCCAGGGGGATATGGCTACACCTTC
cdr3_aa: CASKADPGGYGYTF

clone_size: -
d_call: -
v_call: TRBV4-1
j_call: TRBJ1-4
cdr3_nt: TGCGCCAGCATGGCGACCCAGGGAAACAAACTGTTTTTT
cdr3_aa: CASMATQGNKLFF

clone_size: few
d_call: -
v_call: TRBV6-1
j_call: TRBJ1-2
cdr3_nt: TGTGCCAGCAGTGAATCGTCGAGCAGCGGCTATGGCTACACCTTC
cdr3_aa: CASSESSSSGYGYTF